This T cell receptor (beta chain) was recovered during a study of shared clonotypes between healthy human individuals. Germline assignment: CDR1 SGHAT and CDR2 FQNNGV. Trimming cost V 0 bases and J 4 bases, with 4 bases left between them. CDR3 size: 12 residues. General study findings and limits: Between a few donors, naive CD4 clonotypes were shared at a level of approximately 5%. Only blood was sampled; tissue repertoires likely differ.

Comments on this clone: No antigen is known for it.

Some clones are missing from TCRdb's copy, which holds only in-frame ones; the method was immunoSEQ multiplex PCR. The sample contains 2 million to 2.5 million clones, approximately 95% of which appear only once. CD4+ cells were split into CD45RA+ naive and CD45RA-negative memory subsets. V gene TRBV11-2 combines with J gene TRBJ2-7; D is unresolved. Sequencing was performed on naive CD4+ T cells from PBMCs. The subset denotes: CD45RA+ positively selected. This TCR derives from a man younger than 35 in good health. Some clones in this sample may be carry-over from other donors' samples. The CDR3 spells CASSLEGYEQYF. The CDR3 bases are TGTGCCAGCAGCTTAGAAGGGTACGAGCAGTACTTC.